The clone carrying this T cell receptor (beta chain) was detected only once. Its antigen is not known. The CDR3 does not end in the conserved phenylalanine or tryptophan, so this is likely a read error. No DNA is shown, since the ends of the CDR3 on it are uncertain; the CDR3 is the one TCRdb lists. The sample comes from a study of T cell responses to AZD1222 COVID-19 vaccine. General study findings and limits: Unmutated variant regions are reportedly the target of nearly half of TCRs that are spike-specific. The donor group comprised mostly white British people and more females; the analysis possibly underestimated clonal diversity.

Some clones are missing from TCRdb's copy, which holds only in-frame ones; the method was immunoSEQ multiplex PCR. The table has 80,000 to 95,000 clones, 85% to 90% seen once. Germline V CDR1 and CDR2: GTSNPN, SVGIG (reference sequence). The length of the CDR3 is 10 amino acids, counting both ends. The source was peripheral blood, collected on day 0 of AZD1222 vaccination. The chain has TRBV30 and TRBJ1-2. This TCR came from an adult in good health. The chain's CDR3 is CAWGLTPLRA.